This section outlines one TCR beta chain sequence together with its context. The antigen is unknown. The CDR3 length is 16 residues. V trimming: 6 bases; J trimming: 0 bases; junction bases outside the gene matches: 5. The germline V gene encodes CDR1 SNHLY and CDR2 FYNNEI. The sample originates from a study of cytotoxic CD8 clonotypes in ibrutinib-treated CLL. Background on the study: Timing of response sample collection was a median roughly 11 months after treatment start, with a range of 6 to 36. Sequencing produced an average of roughly 270,000 productive templates and 94,082 productive rearrangements per sample.

Generated by immunoSEQ multiplex PCR, the TCRdb table keeps only in-frame clones and is missing some. The sample consists of just under 70,000 clones, around two thirds of them appearing once. The study's findings and limits: Baseline clonality exceeded age-matched healthy donors and tracked circulating CD8+ T-cell counts.

Sequenced here: PBMCs, sampled after 12 months of ibrutinib treatment. The rearrangement uses TRBV2 and TRBJ2-3, with TRBD2 identical over 11 bases. The receptor was isolated from a human donor with chronic lymphocytic leukemia. CDR3 in amino acids: CASSPLAGGSTDTQYF. The CDR3 nucleotides read TGTGCCAGCAGCCCCCTAGCGGGGGGAAGCACAGATACGCAGTATTTT.